This TCR beta chain was recovered during a study of T cells in Graves' hyperthyroidism and ophthalmopathy. Looked up from germline, CDR1 is SGHRS and CDR2 is YFSETQ. This CDR3 region has 15 residues. RNA transcripts provided the source from which TCR beta CDR3 regions were amplified. With the HTBI primer set, the TCR CDR3 went through a first round of RT-PCR. TCRdb independently ran MiXCR on the multiplex PCR reads; one entry per CDR3 protein. Of 500,000 to 650,000 distinct CDR3 sequences detected, just under 20% appear once; the ten largest clones hold about 50%. This TCR was recovered from a man aged 40-49 years with Graves' ophthalmopathy. The gene calls are TRBV5-1 and TRBJ2-1; TRBD2 agrees at 8 bases. The J call may be faulty, since TRBJ2-7 better matches the DNA end. Sample: blood. CDR3: CASSFGGATYNEQYF. The CDR3 DNA reads TGCGCCAGCAGCTTCGGGGGGGCCACATACAATGAGCAGTACTTC.